The present TCR beta chain was sequenced within a study of blood T cell repertoires in COVID-19. As for the study in general: Italy, Spain and the United States were the sources of the convalescent and acute COVID-19 samples.

Trimming took 5 bases from V and 4 from J; bases not matched to a gene: 7. The germline CDR1 and CDR2 sequences are SQVTM and ANQGSEA. The CDR3 is made up of 14 amino acids. TCRdb keeps only in-frame clones here, not all; method: immunoSEQ multiplex PCR. This table has about 200,000 clones, more than 70% appearing once. This clone was seen just once. The sequence was obtained from a man between 50 and 59 years old with COVID-19, enrolled during active disease. V usage is TRBV29-1 and J usage is TRBJ2-1; 8 bases are a match to TRBD2. Sequencing was performed on peripheral blood. CDR3 residues: CSVQYSGIYNEQFF. CDR3 DNA sequence: TGCAGCGTTCAGTATAGCGGGATATACAATGAGCAGTTCTTC.